This TCR beta chain was recorded in a study of T-cell reconstitution after alpha-beta-depleted transplantation in children (dated by TCRdb to 2016 to 2018). The study in broad terms: The study quantitatively tracked T-cell immune reconstitution after TCRalphabeta/CD19-depleted allogeneic hematopoietic cell transplantation in children using TCR repertoire profiling.

Library preparation was by PCR. Sequencer: Illumina HiSeq 2500. Molecular barcoding was employed in the preparation of TCR libraries, with unique molecular identifiers being used to normalize TCRbeta repertoire quantification. The public reads were run again by TCRdb, first through fastp at Q25 and then through MiXCR, and only productive beta chains were kept. Rows are combined by CDR3 protein, so each entry shows the most common genes and DNA. Across this sample there are around 76,000 distinct CDR3 sequences, with around 18% seen only once. The ten largest clones represent about half of the sample. The treatment or condition label corresponds to: allogeneic hematopoietic cell transplantation with graft depleted of TCRalphabeta T cells and CD19 B cells. The transplant recipients were children given TCRalphabeta/CD19-depleted allogeneic hematopoietic cell grafts. The V end gives up 0 bases and the J end 1 base, leaving 4 bases in the junction not matched to a gene. The germline V gene supplies CDR1 SGHRS and CDR2 YFSETQ. The CDR3, from cysteine to phenylalanine, totals 15 residues. The entry retains the CDR3 DNA only, 45 bases that are in frame from base 1.

This clonotype has a handful of counts. This clone's antigen is unknown. Nothing much larger sits one base from this clone, and base qualities are not available. Study-wide conclusions, independent of this receptor: In some patients, the high TCRbeta diversity seen at day 60 was put down to recipient T cells and intrathymic progenitors that had survived conditioning. The frequencies of hyperexpanded clones fell over the following months, and after one year, T-cell counts and TCRbeta diversity were mostly attributed to newly produced T cells. Apparently early alphabetaT-cell count recovery about two months after transplant reportedly relied on only several hundred rapidly expanded clones derived from non-depleted graft cells.

The receptor was isolated from a male patient aged 2-15 years who had a stem cell transplant for acute lymphoblastic leukemia, so the T cells may come from the graft donor. The sequence links TRBV5-1 to TRBJ2-7, and TRBD2 aligns with 7 junction nucleotides. Sequenced material: PBMCs, mostly from graft donor cells, taken 360 days after TCRalphabeta/CD19-depleted stem cell transplant. The CDR3: CASSLGASGSYEQYF. The nucleotides are TGCGCCAGCAGCTTGGGCGCTAGCGGATCCTACGAGCAGTACTTC.